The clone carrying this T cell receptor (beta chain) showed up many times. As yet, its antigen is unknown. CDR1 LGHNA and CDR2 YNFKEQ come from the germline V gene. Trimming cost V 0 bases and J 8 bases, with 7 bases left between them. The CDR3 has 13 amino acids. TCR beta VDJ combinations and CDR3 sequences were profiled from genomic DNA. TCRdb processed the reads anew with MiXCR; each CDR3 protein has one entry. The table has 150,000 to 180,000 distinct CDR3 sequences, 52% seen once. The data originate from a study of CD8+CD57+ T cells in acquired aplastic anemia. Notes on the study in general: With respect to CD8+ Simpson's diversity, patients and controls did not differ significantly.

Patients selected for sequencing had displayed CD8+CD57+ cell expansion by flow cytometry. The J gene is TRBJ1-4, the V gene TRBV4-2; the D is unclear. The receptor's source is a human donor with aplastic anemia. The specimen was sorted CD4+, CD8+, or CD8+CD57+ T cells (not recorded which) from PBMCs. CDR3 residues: CASSQDEREKLFF. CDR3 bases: TGTGCCAGCAGCCAAGATGAAAGGGAAAAACTGTTTTTT.